This TCR beta chain was observed in a study of blood T cell repertoires in COVID-19. The overall study: Both acute and convalescent COVID-19 samples were obtained from the United States, Italy and Spain.

Seattle researchers signed up patients amid active infection and tracked them longitudinally. Methods used by the authors: The authors estimated nucleated cell counts from reference gene primer amplification. Libraries were prepared by immunoSEQ multiplex PCR; TCRdb keeps only in-frame clonotypes and omits some of them. That table is the source of V, J and clone size, and D and trimming were worked out from the DNA. This table holds around 120,000 clones, roughly 89% found once. Germline lookup yields CDR1 GTSNPN and CDR2 SVGIG (reference sequence). The CDR3 runs 12 residues. With V trimmed by 1 base and J by 7 bases, 3 bases remained unmatched.

The chain couples TRBV30 to TRBJ1-2; 7 bases line up with TRBD1. The receptor's source is a woman in her fifties or sixties with COVID-19, enrolled during active disease. The specimen sequenced was peripheral blood. DNA for the CDR3: TGTGCCTGGAGTGCGACAGGGATTGGCTACACCTTC. The encoded protein is CAWSATGIGYTF.